This TCR beta chain was captured in a study of technical replicates of blood from a few donors. TCRdb keeps only in-frame clones here, not all; method: immunoSEQ multiplex PCR. The table shows tens of thousands of clones, with approximately 94% occurring only once. Germline loops: CDR1 WSHSY, CDR2 SAAADI. The V and J ends lost 4 bases and 9 bases, in that order; junction bases with no gene match: 7. The CDR3 sequence is 15 residues long. The chain joins TRBV10-2 to TRBJ2-1, with TRBD2 matching 12 bases. The source is a human donor in good health. Sequencing was performed on T cells isolated from PBMCs. CDR3 in amino acids: CASSVRLAGVGEQFF. The CDR3 DNA is TGCGCCAGCAGTGTCAGACTAGCGGGAGTTGGTGAGCAGTTCTTC.